This TCR beta chain came from a study of early T cells in non-severe SARS-CoV-2 infection. Study context: The chains were unpaired, and the sequenced material was bulk RNA from unsorted whole blood.

With regard to this clonotype: The antigen remains unidentified.

Unique molecular identifiers (one per individual cDNA molecule) were attached. From the 5' RACE reads, TCRdb called clonotypes with MiXCR, one entry per CDR3 protein. Here the sample spans 65,000 to 90,000 distinct CDR3 sequences, around 12% being singletons. Broader study findings: VDJdb-based matching was biased toward anti-spike CD8 responses and missed private and CD4 specificities.

The length of the CDR3 is 13 residues. V was clipped by 8 bases and J by 0 bases, with 10 bases between them. The sequenced sample was whole blood. The clonotype was recovered from an adult who was a healthcare worker with PCR-confirmed SARS-CoV-2 infection or an uninfected control (not recorded which). The gene calls are TRBV12-3 or TRBV12-4 and TRBJ2-5; perhaps TRBD2 as D (6 bases). The CDR3 DNA sequence: TGTGCCAGCGGGAGGCTGAACCAAGAGACCCAGTACTTC. It specifies CASGRLNQETQYF.